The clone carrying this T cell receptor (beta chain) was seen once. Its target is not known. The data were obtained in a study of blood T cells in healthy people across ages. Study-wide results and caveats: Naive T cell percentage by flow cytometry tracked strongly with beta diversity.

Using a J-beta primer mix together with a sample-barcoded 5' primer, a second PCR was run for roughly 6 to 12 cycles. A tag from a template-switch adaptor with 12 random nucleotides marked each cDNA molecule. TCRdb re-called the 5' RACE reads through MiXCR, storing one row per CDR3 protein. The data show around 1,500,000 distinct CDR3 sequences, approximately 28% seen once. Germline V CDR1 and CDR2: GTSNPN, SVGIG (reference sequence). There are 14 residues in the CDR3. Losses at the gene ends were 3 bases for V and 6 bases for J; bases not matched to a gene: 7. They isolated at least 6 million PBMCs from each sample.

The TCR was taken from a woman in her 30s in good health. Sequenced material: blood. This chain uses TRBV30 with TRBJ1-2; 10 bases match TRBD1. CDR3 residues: CAWRKTGGFHGYTF. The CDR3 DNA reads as TGTGCCTGGAGGAAGACAGGGGGCTTCCATGGCTACACCTTC. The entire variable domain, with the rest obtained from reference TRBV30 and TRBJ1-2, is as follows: SQTIHQWPATLVQPVGSPLSLECTVEGTSNPNLYWYRQAAGRGLQLLFYSVGIGQISSEVPQNLSASRPQDRQFILSSKKLLLSDSGFYLCAWRKTGGFHGYTFGSGTRLTVV.